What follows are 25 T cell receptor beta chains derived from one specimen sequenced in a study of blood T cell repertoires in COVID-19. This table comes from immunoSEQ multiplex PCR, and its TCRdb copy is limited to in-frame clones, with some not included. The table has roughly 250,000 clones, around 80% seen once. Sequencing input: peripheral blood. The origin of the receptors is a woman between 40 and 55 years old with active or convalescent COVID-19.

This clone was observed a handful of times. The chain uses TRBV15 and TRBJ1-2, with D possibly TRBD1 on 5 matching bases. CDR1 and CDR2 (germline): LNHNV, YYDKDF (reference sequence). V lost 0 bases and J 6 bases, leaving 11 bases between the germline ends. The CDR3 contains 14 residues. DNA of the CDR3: TGTGCCACCAGCAGAGATTCCAGGGCTGATGGCTACACCTTC. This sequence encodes CATSRDSRADGYTF.

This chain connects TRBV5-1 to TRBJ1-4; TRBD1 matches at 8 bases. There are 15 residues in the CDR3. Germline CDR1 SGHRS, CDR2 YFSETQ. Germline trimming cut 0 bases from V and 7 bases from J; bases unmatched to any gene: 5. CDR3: CASSLDGQGGEKLFF. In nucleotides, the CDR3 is TGCGCCAGCAGCTTGGACGGACAGGGTGGTGAAAAACTGTTTTTT.

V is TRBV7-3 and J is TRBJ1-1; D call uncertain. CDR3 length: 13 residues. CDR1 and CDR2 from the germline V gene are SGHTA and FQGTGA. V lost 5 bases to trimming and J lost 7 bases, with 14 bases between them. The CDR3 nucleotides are TGTGCCAGCAGCCCGCTCGAAGGGAGTGAAGCTTTCTTT. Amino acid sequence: CASSPLEGSEAFF.

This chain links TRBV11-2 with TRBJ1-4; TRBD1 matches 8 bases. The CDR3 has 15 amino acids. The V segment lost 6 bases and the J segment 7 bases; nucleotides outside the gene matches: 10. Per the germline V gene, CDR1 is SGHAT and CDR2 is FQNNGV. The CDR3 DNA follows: TGTGCCAGCAGACGACAGGGGTTGGGGGTTGAAAAACTGTTTTTT. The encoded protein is CASRRQGLGVEKLFF.

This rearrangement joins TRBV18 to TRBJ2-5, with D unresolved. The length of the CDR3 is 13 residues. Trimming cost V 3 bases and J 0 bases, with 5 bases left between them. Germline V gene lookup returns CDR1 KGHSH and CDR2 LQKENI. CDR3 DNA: TGTGCCAGCTCACCCCCCAACCAAGAGACCCAGTACTTC. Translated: CASSPPNQETQYF.

This CDR3 reads CASSYDRGLKNSPLHF. CDR3 DNA sequence: TGTGCCAGCAGTTACGACAGGGGGCTCAAGAATTCACCCCTCCACTTT. The chain has TRBV6-6 and TRBJ1-6; 10 positions agree with TRBD1. V was clipped by 2 bases and J by 7 bases; unmatched bases: 5. CDR1 MNHNY and CDR2 SVGAGI come from the germline V gene (reference sequence). The CDR3 is 16 amino acids.

For the CDR3, the DNA is TGTGCCAGCAGCTTGGGGCCTGAAGCTTTCTTT. Translating gives CASSLGPEAFF. The chain carries TRBV5-6 and TRBJ1-1; D unresolved. V was pared by 0 bases and J by 6 bases, with 3 bases between. The germline gives CDR1 SGHDT, CDR2 YYEEEE. This CDR3 is 11 amino acids long.

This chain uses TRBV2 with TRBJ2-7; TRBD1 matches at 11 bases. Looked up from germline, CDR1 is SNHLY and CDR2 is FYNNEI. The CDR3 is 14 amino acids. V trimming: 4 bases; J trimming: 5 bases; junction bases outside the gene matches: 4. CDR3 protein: CASSADRGLDEQYF. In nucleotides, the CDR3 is TGTGCCAGCAGTGCGGACAGGGGGCTCGACGAGCAGTACTTC.

The CDR3 sequence is CASSITGVLHSMNTEAFF. The CDR3 DNA is TGTGCCAGTAGTATAACAGGGGTTCTCCACTCAATGAACACTGAAGCTTTCTTT. The chain joins TRBV19 to TRBJ1-1; 7 nucleotides align to TRBD1. The CDR3 contains 18 residues. J lost 0 bases, V lost 2 bases, and 12 bases had no gene match. Germline V gives CDR1 LNHDA, CDR2 SQIVND (reference sequence). The variable domain in full, with the rest retrieved from reference TRBV19 and TRBJ1-1, is DGGITQSPKYLFRKEGQNVTLSCEQNLNHDAMYWYRQDPGQGLRLIYYSQIVNDFQKGDIAEGYSVSREKKESFPLTVTSAQKNPTAFYLCASSITGVLHSMNTEAFFGQGTRLTVV.

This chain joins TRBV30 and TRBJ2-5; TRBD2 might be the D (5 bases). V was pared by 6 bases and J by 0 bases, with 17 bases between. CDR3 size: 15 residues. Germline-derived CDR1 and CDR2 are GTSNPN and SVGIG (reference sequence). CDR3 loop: CACLGSFAYQETQYF. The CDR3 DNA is TGTGCCTGCCTTGGGAGTTTTGCGTACCAAGAGACCCAGTACTTC.

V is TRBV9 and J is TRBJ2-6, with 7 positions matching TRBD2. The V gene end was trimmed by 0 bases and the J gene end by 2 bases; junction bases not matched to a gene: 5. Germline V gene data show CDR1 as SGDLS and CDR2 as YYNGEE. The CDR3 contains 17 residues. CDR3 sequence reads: CASSVERDRAGANVLTF. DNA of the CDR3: TGTGCCAGCAGCGTAGAGCGGGACCGGGCTGGGGCCAACGTCCTGACTTTC.

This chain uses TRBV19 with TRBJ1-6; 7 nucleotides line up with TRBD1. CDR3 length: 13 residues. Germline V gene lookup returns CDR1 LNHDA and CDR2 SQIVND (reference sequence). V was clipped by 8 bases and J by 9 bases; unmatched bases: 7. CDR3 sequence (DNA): TGTGCCAGTCAAAGGGCAGGGGGTTCACCCCTCCACTTT. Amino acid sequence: CASQRAGGSPLHF.

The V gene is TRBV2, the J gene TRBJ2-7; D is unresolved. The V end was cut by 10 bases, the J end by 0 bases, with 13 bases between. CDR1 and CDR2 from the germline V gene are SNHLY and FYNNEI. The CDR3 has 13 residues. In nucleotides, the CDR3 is TGTGCCACCTTCCGACATAACTCCTACGAGCAGTACTTC. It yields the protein CATFRHNSYEQYF.

This CDR3 is CTSSTTAGYNSPLHF. CDR3 DNA sequence: TGCACCAGCAGCACGACAGCAGGCTATAATTCACCCCTCCACTTT. This chain links TRBV1 with TRBJ1-6; the tabulated D call, TRBD1, remains unverified against the DNA. TRBV1 is tagged as a pseudogene. The CDR3 runs to 15 residues.

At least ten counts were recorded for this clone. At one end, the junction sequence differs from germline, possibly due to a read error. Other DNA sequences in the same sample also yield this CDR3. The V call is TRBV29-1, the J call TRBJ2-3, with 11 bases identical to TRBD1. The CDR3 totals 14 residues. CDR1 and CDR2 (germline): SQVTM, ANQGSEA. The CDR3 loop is CSVEGQGAADTQYF. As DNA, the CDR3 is TGCAGCGTCGAAGGACAGGGGGCTGCAGATACGCAGTATTTT.

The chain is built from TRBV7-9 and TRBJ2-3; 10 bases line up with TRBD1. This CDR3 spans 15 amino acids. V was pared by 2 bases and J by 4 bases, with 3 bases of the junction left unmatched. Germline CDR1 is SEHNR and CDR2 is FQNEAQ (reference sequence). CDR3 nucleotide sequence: TGTGCCAGCAGCTTACGGGACAGGGGTTCAGATACGCAGTATTTT. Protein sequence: CASSLRDRGSDTQYF.

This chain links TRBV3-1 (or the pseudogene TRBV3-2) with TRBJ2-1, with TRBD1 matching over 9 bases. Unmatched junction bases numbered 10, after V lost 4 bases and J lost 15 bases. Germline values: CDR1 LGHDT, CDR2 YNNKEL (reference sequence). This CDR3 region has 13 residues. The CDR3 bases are TGTGCCAGCAGCCGAGGTTCCGGGACAGGGTGGTTCTTC. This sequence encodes CASSRGSGTGWFF.

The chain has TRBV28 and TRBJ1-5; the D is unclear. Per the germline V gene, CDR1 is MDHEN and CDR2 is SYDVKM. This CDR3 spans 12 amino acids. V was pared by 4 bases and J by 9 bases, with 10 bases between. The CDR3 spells CASSSVGRPQHF. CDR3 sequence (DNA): TGTGCCAGCAGTTCGGTGGGGAGGCCCCAGCATTTT.

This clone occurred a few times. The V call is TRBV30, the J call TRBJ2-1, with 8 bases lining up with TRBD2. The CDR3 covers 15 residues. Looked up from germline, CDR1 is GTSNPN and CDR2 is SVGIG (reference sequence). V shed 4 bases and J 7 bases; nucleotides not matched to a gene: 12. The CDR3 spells CAWNGGSGGHNEQFF. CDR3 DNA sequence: TGTGCCTGGAACGGGGGAAGCGGGGGCCATAATGAGCAGTTCTTC.

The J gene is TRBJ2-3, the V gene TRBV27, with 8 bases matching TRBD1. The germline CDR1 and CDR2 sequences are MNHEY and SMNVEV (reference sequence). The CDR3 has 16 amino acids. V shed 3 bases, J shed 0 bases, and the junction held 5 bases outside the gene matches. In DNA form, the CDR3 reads TGTGCCAGCAGTTTGGGACAGGCAGTAAGCACAGATACGCAGTATTTT. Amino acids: CASSLGQAVSTDTQYF.

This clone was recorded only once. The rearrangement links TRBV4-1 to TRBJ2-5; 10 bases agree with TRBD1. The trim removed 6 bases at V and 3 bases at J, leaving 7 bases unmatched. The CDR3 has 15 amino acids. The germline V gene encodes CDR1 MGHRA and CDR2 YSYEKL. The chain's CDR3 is CASRPGQGIEETQYF. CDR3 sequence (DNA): TGCGCCAGCAGACCGGGACAGGGGATCGAAGAGACCCAGTACTTC.

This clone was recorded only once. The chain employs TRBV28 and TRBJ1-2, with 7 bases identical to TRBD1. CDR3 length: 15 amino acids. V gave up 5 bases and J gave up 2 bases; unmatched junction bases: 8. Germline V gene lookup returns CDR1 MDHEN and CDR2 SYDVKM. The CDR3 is CASSPTGTVNYGYTF. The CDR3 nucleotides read TGTGCCAGCAGTCCGACCGGGACAGTAAACTATGGCTACACCTTC.

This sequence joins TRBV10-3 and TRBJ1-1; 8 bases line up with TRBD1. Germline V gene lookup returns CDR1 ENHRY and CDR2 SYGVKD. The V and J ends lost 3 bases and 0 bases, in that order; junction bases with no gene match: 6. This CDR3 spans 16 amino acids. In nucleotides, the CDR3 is TGTGCCATCAGTGAACAGGGGGGTTTTATGAACACTGAAGCTTTCTTT. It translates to CAISEQGGFMNTEAFF.

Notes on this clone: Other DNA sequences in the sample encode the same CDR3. The CDR3 region has the DNA TGCGCCAGCAGCTTGGCGGGGGTGGGCAATCAGCCCCAGCATTTT. Its translation: CASSLAGVGNQPQHF. The rearrangement joins TRBV5-1 to TRBJ1-5; D is perhaps TRBD1 (5 bases). The germline V and J ends were trimmed by 0 bases and 2 bases, with 9 bases remaining between them. Germline assignment: CDR1 SGHRS and CDR2 YFSETQ. The CDR3 has 15 residues.

CDR3 sequence reads: CASSAGLVNTEAFF. Written as DNA, the CDR3 is TGTGCCAGCAGCGCGGGACTCGTGAACACTGAAGCTTTCTTT. The chain has TRBV11-1 and TRBJ1-1, with D possibly TRBD1 on 5 matching bases. Germline V gene lookup returns CDR1 SGHAT and CDR2 FQDESV (reference sequence). There are 14 residues in the CDR3. Trimming removed 5 bases at V and 0 bases at J, with 10 bases between.